The present entry profiles one TCR beta chain with its context. Its antigen is not known. Lactation, pregnancy, other autoimmune disease or uncontrolled infection excluded patients. Clinicians diagnosed patients from clinical symptoms, serum thyroxine and TRAb, thyroid ultrasound and orbital computed tomography. Germline CDR1 SGHTA, CDR2 FQGTGA. Trimming cost V 1 base and J 5 bases; bases outside gene matches: 9. This CDR3 is built from 17 residues. The data derive from a study of T cells in Graves' hyperthyroidism and ophthalmopathy. RNA transcripts yielded amplified TCR beta CDR3 regions. First-round RT-PCR with HTBI primers amplified the TCR CDR3 region. TCRdb independently ran MiXCR on the multiplex PCR reads; one entry per CDR3 protein. The sample contains 730,000 or so distinct CDR3 sequences, roughly a sixth of which appear only once. General observations from the study: Most thyroid clonotypes with frequency above 0.001 were detected in blood.

Sequencing was done on a sample of blood. This chain connects TRBV7-3 to TRBJ2-1; TRBD2 agrees at 9 bases. This sequence originates from a woman aged 45-65 years with Graves' hyperthyroidism that later progressed to Graves' ophthalmopathy. This CDR3 reads CASSLMVAGVGDNEQFF. The CDR3 DNA follows: TGTGCCAGCAGCTTAATGGTAGCGGGGGTTGGCGACAATGAGCAGTTCTTC.